The clone carrying this TCR beta chain was counted once. Antigen unknown. CDR1 and CDR2 from the germline V gene are MNHEY and SMNVEV (reference sequence). The CDR3 is 15 amino acids. V shed 5 bases and J shed 4 bases, with 17 bases lying between them. The sample originates from a study of cytomegalovirus exposure and HLA in healthy donors. Whole-study findings and limits: TCR beta sequences numbering roughly 16,000 were associated with HLA alleles at 0.05 false discovery rate in a later analysis. In a later analysis, common viral pathogens appeared linked to several of the most significant clusters. The CMV antigen specificity of three CMV-associated chains was confirmed through in vitro analysis.

Though probably carrying unrecorded immune exposures, donors were nominally healthy at sampling. In the PCR, 60 Vbeta and 13 Jbeta primers were used. Profiled with immunoSEQ multiplex PCR; TCRdb holds only in-frame clones, not every one. The table includes 180,000 or so clones, roughly four fifths detected once. The clonotype was recovered from a man younger than 35 in good health and CMV-seronegative. Sequencing input: PBMCs. The chain recombines TRBV27 with TRBJ1-2, with D possibly being TRBD1 (6 bases). CDR3 protein: CASSPLNRETYGYTF. CDR3 sequence (DNA): TGTGCCAGCAGTCCCCTGAACAGGGAGACCTATGGCTACACCTTC.